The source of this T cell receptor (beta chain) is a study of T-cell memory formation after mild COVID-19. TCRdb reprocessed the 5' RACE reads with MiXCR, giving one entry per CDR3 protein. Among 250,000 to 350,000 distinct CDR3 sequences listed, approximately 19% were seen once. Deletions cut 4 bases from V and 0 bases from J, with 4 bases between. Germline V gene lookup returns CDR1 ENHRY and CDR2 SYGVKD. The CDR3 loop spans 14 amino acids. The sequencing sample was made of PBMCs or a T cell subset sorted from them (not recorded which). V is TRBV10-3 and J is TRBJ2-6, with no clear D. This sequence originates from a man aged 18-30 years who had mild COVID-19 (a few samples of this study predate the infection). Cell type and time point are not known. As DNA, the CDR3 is TGTGCCATCAGTGCTAGCTCTGGGGCCAACGTCCTGACTTTC. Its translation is CAISASSGANVLTF.